The T cell receptor beta chain under discussion was sequenced for a study of cytomegalovirus exposure and HLA in healthy donors (dated by TCRdb to about 2017). In the study overall: In an earlier analysis of some 610 of the donors, roughly 300 Gb of sequence data and about 110 million unique TCR beta sequences from roughly 180 million T cells were reported. The study was designed to test whether signatures of past pathogen exposure could be identified by cataloging public T cell receptors. The genetic ancestry cluster associated with self-reported Caucasian donors included about 81% of the approximately 410 genotyped donors. In the later analysis, no new phenotypic data were used to find candidate immune exposures; instead, reliance was placed on TCR beta sequences and their occurrence across donors. Genome-wide SNP genotypes for about three fifths of the roughly 670 donors were used in a later genetic analysis, which treated that subset as a discovery cohort. Every repertoire in the discovery cohort had been generated on one and the same sequencing platform. HLA typing included class I and class II loci at four-digit resolution. In a later analysis, previously published TCR beta repertoires from about 670 donors were re-analyzed and high-resolution HLA genotyping was added so that TCR occurrence patterns could be studied. An earlier analysis of 587 of the donors used high-throughput TCR beta sequencing to judge whether each TCR beta V gene segment behaved as functional or pseudogenic. The number of donors typed differed by locus, with roughly 620-630 for A, B, C, DRB1 and DQB1, roughly 520 for DQA1, 606 for DPA1, and about 450 for DPB1. Donor age, sex, ethnicity and CMV serostatus were collected together with the repertoire data. The study profiled the T cell repertoires of approximately 700 subjects by immunosequencing and related them to cytomegalovirus serostatus. Besides the first cohort of more than 650 subjects, a separate validation cohort made up of around 120 different subjects was used. Roughly 300 gigabases of sequencing data and 78 million or so unique TCR sequences were included in an early release covering 550 to 800 HLA-typed donors. Roughly 5 DR-DQ haplotypes were handled as single units for association and clustering, since linkage in the cohort was strong. Across around 400 genotyped donors of the cohort, an average of approximately 200,000 unique TCR beta nucleotide sequences per donor were sequenced, and 15% to 20% of those sequences were non-productive. The study combined high-throughput TCR immunosequencing, statistical association of individual TCRs with disease status, and machine learning to predict cytomegalovirus infection status.

Libraries came from the immunoSEQ multiplex PCR assay. The multiplex PCR relied on a mix of 60 forward primers for TCR Vbeta segments and 13 reverse primers for TCR Jbeta segments. Amplification of the CDR3 region of rearranged TCR beta genes was performed with a multiplex PCR assay on genomic DNA. On the Illumina HiSeq System, the amplified TCR beta libraries were sequenced as 87-base-pair reads. The published analysis was carried out like this. A later analysis counted about 80 million unique TCR beta chains across the 550 to 700 repertoires, and some 11 million of these chains were shared by at least two donors. Raw reads were error-corrected and collapsed into unique sequences with a nearest-neighbor algorithm that merged closely related sequences to remove PCR and sequencing errors. Alignment of CDR3 sequences to IMGT reference sequences was used to assign V, D and J gene segments. Each retained sequence needed at least a six-nucleotide match to both a V gene segment and a J gene segment. Rearrangements were called productive when the CDR3 lacked stop codons and stayed in frame with V and J; all others were non-productive. Following IMGT convention, CDR3 was defined as the stretch from the second conserved V-encoded cysteine to the conserved J-encoded phenylalanine. Sequences without an unambiguous match to a single V gene segment were excluded from the earlier analysis of 450 to 650 of the donors. An earlier analysis of a few hundred of the donors classified V segments as functional when productive rearrangements were above 56.7% and as segregating when the standard deviation between donors was above 5%. A statistical classification framework was built for diagnosing cytomegalovirus status from the catalog of TCR beta chain sequences. V and J gene assignment, in a later analysis, came from comparing TCR nucleotide sequences with IMGT/GENE-DB human TR gene sequences. A later analysis assigned CDR3 sequences and most-parsimonious VDJ recombination scenarios with the TCRdist pipeline. In a later analysis, each TCR beta chain was defined by its CDR3 amino acid sequence together with its V-gene family, and reads lacking a unique V-gene family were excluded. As a way to deal with suspected cross-contamination and a sequencing artifact, a later analysis dropped 450 to 600 nucleotide sequences that were highly shared and had low generation probability. A later analysis calculated a clonal expansion index for each public chain from normalized within-repertoire ranks of inferred template counts. In a later analysis, generation probabilities were computed with a VDJ recombination model fitted to out-of-frame rearrangements, and the resulting probabilities were checked against IGoR. A later analysis scored TCR-TCR, TCR-HLA and TCR-CMV co-occurrence with hypergeometric tests, applying a repertoire-size bias correction to TCR pairs. False discovery rates were estimated in a later analysis by permuting HLA or CMV assignments 20 times. In a later analysis, co-occurring TCRs were grouped using DBSCAN, with TCRdist sequence similarity added in when clustering inside HLA-allele-positive subsets. Repertoires with fewer than 30,000 or more than 120,000 public chains, plus five repertoires with anomalous nucleotide sharing, were excluded from co-occurrence clustering. TCRdb took this table from immuneACCESS and kept in-frame rearrangements with V and J called. Such tables lack part of the clones; where checked against another copy, unresolved V genes explain under half of the gap, and the rest is unexplained. That table furnishes V, J and clone size, whereas the DNA furnished D and trimming. Present in this sample are about 170,000 clones, 75% to 90% of which were seen just once. The ten largest make up over 2% of the sample.

In total, roughly 670 healthy bone marrow donors made up the cohort. Cohort members were all nominally healthy when sampled, although unrecorded immune exposures were likely present. The donor tested CMV seronegative and was one of the 352 seronegative cohort members. Every donor gave a peripheral blood sample, and the peripheral blood mononuclear cells from that sample were used for TCR beta sequencing. Genomic DNA was extracted from the blood cell samples with the Qiagen DNeasy Blood Extraction Kit. Of note for this clone: No antigen is known for it. No quality values exist for individual bases; no much larger clone is one base distant.

Overall results and qualifications from the work: Linkage disequilibrium might explain the correlated functional status among segregating V segments, but an unknown experimental factor could not be ruled out. A cluster of highly shared sequence variants was judged likely to be a technical artifact of the sequencing pipeline. Several of the top co-occurrence clusters appeared to be linked to parvovirus B19, influenza, CMV and Epstein-Barr virus, according to a later analysis. A later analysis associated about 17,000 TCR beta sequences with specific HLA alleles at a false discovery rate of 0.05. When HLA alleles, especially DR and DQ, strongly co-occurred, attributing TCR associations to individual alleles was difficult. Some IMGT-functional V segments, including TRBV6-2 and TRBV6-3, could not be told apart with the 87-base-pair reads, so those segments were excluded. A further reported finding was that TCR beta sequences accurately predicted the HLA-A and HLA-B alleles for most subjects in the first cohort. Most CMV-associated TCR beta chains appeared to be HLA-restricted in a later analysis, and the HLA associations seemed to be driven largely by CMV exposure. Only TCR beta chains were sequenced in this cohort, and the absence of alpha or paired-chain data limited detectable features. In the study, around 150 TCR beta chains were listed as associated with cytomegalovirus. Sequencing depth was assumed to be roughly uniform across donors in the presence/absence analyses, though that assumption may not hold. According to a later genetic analysis, donors in an Asian-associated ancestry cluster had fewer N-insertions in productive TCRs than the approximately 650-donor mean. Because counts were too low, roughly 17 rarely observed V segments, including chromosome 9 orphons, were left out of the earlier analysis of a few hundred of the donors. In both the original and validation cohorts, the classifier was reported to diagnose cytomegalovirus status with high specificity and sensitivity. In vitro tests confirmed that three of the cytomegalovirus-associated TCR beta chains recognize cytomegalovirus antigens. In a later analysis, TCR association rates were found to vary across HLA loci, with the most associated TCRs seen for DRB1 alleles and the fewest for HLA-C alleles. Across donors, most TCR sequences were observed very rarely, whereas some public TCRs were present in many individuals. Because HLA typing was missing for some donors at each locus, association tests included only the typed subset. The authors suggested that the approach could potentially be generalized to other disease states and immunological phenotypes. For the cohort, immune exposure information was limited to CMV serostatus. In a later analysis, HLA-associated TCR beta chains were found to be more clonally expanded and to have lower generation probabilities than equally common non-associated chains. An association between a missense DCLRE1C variant and V-gene and J-gene trimming of TCR beta chains was found in a later genetic analysis and replicated in an independent cohort. Broadly in line with IMGT annotations, most TCR beta V segments showed up in productive rearrangements about 87% or about 30% of the time in an earlier analysis of some 590 of the donors.

The germline V gene (reference sequence) supplies CDR1 PRHDT and CDR2 FYEKMQ. The CDR3 runs 13 residues from the cysteine to the phenylalanine. Of all the DNA, just the CDR3 is kept, 39 bases in frame from base 1. The trim is 1 base for V and 6 bases for J, with a gap of 9 bases between the germline ends. The sample comprised PBMCs. The rearrangement joined TRBV13 to TRBJ1-1; TRBD1 is perhaps the D gene, given 6 matching bases. This sequence was found in a male donor in good health and CMV-seronegative. The CDR3: CASSLDRAPEAFF. The DNA sequence is given as TGTGCCAGCAGCTTAGACAGGGCCCCTGAAGCTTTCTTT.